The present T cell receptor (beta chain) was sequenced within a study of blood T cell repertoires in COVID-19. Study in general: Acute and convalescent COVID-19 samples came from the United States, Italy and Spain. The analysed material was cDNA or gDNA that came from T cells, B-cell-depleted T cells, or PBMCs.

In the authors' methods: Estimated nucleated cell counts came from reference gene primer amplification. Sequenced by immunoSEQ multiplex PCR; TCRdb stores in-frame clones only, minus some. That table gives V, J and clone size, and the DNA gave D and trimming. The repertoire has around 260,000 clones, roughly 90% of them found once; the top ten carry about 3%. This clone appeared a single time. The CDR3 consists of 16 residues. Germline values: CDR1 SEHNR, CDR2 FQNEAQ (reference sequence). With 1 base clipped from V and 5 bases from J, the junction kept 6 bases outside the gene matches. Material for sequencing was peripheral blood. The clonotype comes from a woman in her twenties or thirties with active or convalescent COVID-19. The chain carries TRBV7-9 and TRBJ2-1; TRBD2 agrees at 9 bases. In DNA, the CDR3 is TGTGCCAGCAGCTTAGTTGTGGCTAGCGGGGACAATGAGCAGTTCTTC. This gives the protein CASSLVVASGDNEQFF. The full variable domain, with the rest looked up from reference TRBV7-9 and TRBJ2-1, is DTGVSQNPRHKITKRGQNVTFRCDPISEHNRLYWYRQTLGQGPEFLTYFQNEAQLEKSRLLSDRFSAERPKGSFSTLEIQRTEQGDSAMYLCASSLVVASGDNEQFFGPGTRLTVL.